This T cell receptor beta chain comes out of a study of tumor-infiltrating lymphocytes in primary liver carcinoma. Germline V gene data show CDR1 as SGHNT and CDR2 as YENEEA. There are 16 residues in the CDR3. This clonotype came up once. At one boundary the junction diverges from the germline segment, which might be a read error. Investigators took RNA and DNA out together from roughly 21-30 mg of unsorted bulk tissue. Total RNA (about 500 ng) served as template for TCR beta cDNA synthesis primed by a constant-region primer. ARM-PCR was slightly modified, and three nested multiplex PCR rounds with it gave rise to the TCR beta libraries. Two initial PCR rounds of 10 to 11 cycles each paired TRBV1-TRBV30 forward primers with a C-beta reverse primer. TCRdb re-called the multiplex PCR reads through MiXCR, storing one row per CDR3 protein. The table shows fewer than 250,000 distinct CDR3 sequences, with about 85% occurring only once.

The TCR originated in a middle-aged man with primary liver carcinoma and hepatitis B virus infection. The chain carries TRBV11-3 and TRBJ2-1; 8 bases map to TRBD2. Material: tumor tissue from primary liver carcinoma. The CDR3, as DNA: TGTGCCAGCAGTTTAGGTATAACGGGAGGGCGAAGTGGGCAGTTCTTC. It translates to CASSLGITGGRSGQFF. Full variable domain (rest looked up from reference TRBV11-3 and TRBJ2-1): EAGVVQSPRYKIIEKKQPVAFWCNPISGHNTLYWYLQNLGQGPELLIRYENEEAVDDSQLPKDRFSAERLKGVDSTLKIQPAELGDSAVYLCASSLGITGGRSGQFFGPGTRLTVL.